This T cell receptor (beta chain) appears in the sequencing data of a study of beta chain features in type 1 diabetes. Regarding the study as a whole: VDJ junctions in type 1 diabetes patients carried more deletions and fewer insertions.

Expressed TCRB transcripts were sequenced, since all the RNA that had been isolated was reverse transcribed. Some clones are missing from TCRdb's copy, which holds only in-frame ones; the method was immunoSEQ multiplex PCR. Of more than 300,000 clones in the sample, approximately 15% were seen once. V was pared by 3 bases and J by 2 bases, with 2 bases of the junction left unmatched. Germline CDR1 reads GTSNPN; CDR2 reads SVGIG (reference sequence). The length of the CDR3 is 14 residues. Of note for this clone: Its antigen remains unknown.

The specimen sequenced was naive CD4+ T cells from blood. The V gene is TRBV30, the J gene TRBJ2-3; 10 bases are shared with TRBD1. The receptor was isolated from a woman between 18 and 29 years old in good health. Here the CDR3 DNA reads TGTGCCTGGAGGGGACAGGGGTACACAGATACGCAGTATTTT. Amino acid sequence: CAWRGQGYTDTQYF. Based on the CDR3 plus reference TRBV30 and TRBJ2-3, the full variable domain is SQTIHQWPATLVQPVGSPLSLECTVEGTSNPNLYWYRQAAGRGLQLLFYSVGIGQISSEVPQNLSASRPQDRQFILSSKKLLLSDSGFYLCAWRGQGYTDTQYFGPGTRLTVL.